The entry that follows covers one T cell receptor (beta chain) sequence. This clonotype was recorded many times. Its antigen specificity is not known. No base qualities exist here, and no much larger clone lies one base off it. The entry originates in a study of identical twins (dated by TCRdb to between 2015 and 2016). Notes on the research overall: TCR alpha and beta repertoires from monozygotic twins, unrelated adults of various ages and cord blood were deep-sequenced to test whether fetal clonotypes persist. Replicate twin experiments were performed at different times using different library preparation protocols to rule out contamination.

CDR1 and CDR2 are drawn from the germline V gene: KGHDR, SFDVKD. Germline trimming: 4 bases from V, 7 bases from J; junction bases outside gene matches: 10. The CDR3 sequence holds 16 residues, the cysteine and phenylalanine included. Only the CDR3 portion is preserved as DNA: 48 bases, with reading frame beginning at the first base. Every donor in the study was a healthy Caucasian. Three pairs of female monozygotic twins, all aged 18 to 29 years, were included in the twin cohort. Positive isolation kits from Invitrogen were used to isolate the CD4+ and CD8+ T cell populations. The research as a whole found: Invariant T cells such as MAIT and iNKT could partly confound zero-insertion analyses, although diverse VJ usage argued against such confounding for most clonotypes. Out-of-frame TCR alpha sequences shared between twins showed an excess of low generation-probability sequences compared with coincidental sharing between unrelated individuals. Abundant cord blood beta clonotypes carried fewer insertions; young adult naive repertoires showed a weaker similar trend, while memory repertoires showed none. A weaker excess of twin sharing was found in beta out-of-frame sequences because the signal-to-noise ratio was lowered by fewer shared sequences. Conclusions relied on cross-sectional statistical analysis, since the same donors could not be followed over many years. In monozygotic twins, out-of-frame TCR alpha sharing was systematically underestimated by recombination models, although the models agreed with sharing between unrelated individuals.

The library relied on 5' RACE. The data were produced on an Illumina HiSeq 2000. Template switching added a universal primer binding site, and the final cDNA carried a unique molecular identifier that allowed TCR cDNA molecules to be counted accurately. First-strand cDNA for TCR alpha and beta chains was synthesized from specific primers in the conserved constant-segment region. To control for contamination, every cDNA library carried two barcodes: a SMART-Mk sample barcode plus Illumina barcodes. Two successive PCR steps introduced TruSeq adapter sequences along with Illumina sample barcodes. The TCR alpha and beta cDNA libraries were sequenced on the Illumina HiSeq platform using custom primers. In the original analysis: MiGEC processed the raw reads to extract unique molecular identifiers, while MiXCR was used to determine the CDR3 positions. Recombination models were inferred per individual with the repgenHMM and IGoR tools using an EM algorithm. Shared clonotypes were analyzed with the tcR package in R, and sharing was normalized by the product of cloneset sizes. To study raw recombination free of thymic and clonal selection effects, out-of-frame nonproductive sequences were analyzed. Using fastp trimming at Q25 and MiXCR clonotype assembly, TCRdb reanalyzed the public sequencing data and kept in-frame beta chains. CDR3 protein duplicates are merged, each entry listing the most common genes and DNA. The V and J calls follow TCRdb's processing rather than the paper's. The sample table holds around 480,000 distinct CDR3 sequences, of which 14% were seen once. Approximately 0.98% of the sample lies in the top ten.

Another study also made use of these data, one on yellow fever vaccine responses in identical twins. The second publication reports: The authors reported that the T cell response to vaccination in identical twins appeared partly convergent and partly personalized. Focusing on identical twins, the study followed the T cell clones that responded to the vaccine, and did so with precision.

The receptor comes from a woman aged 18-35 years in good health. The sequenced material came from CD4+ T cells sorted from blood. The chain is encoded by TRBV24-1 joined to TRBJ2-1, and 9 junction bases match TRBD2. The CDR3 region has the sequence CATSEASGGWWNEQFF. The DNA sequence is TGTGCCACCAGTGAGGCCAGCGGGGGGTGGTGGAATGAGCAGTTCTTC.